This TCR beta chain was captured by sequencing in a study of OX40 agonist ivuxolimab in advanced cancers. Deletions cut 6 bases from V and 3 bases from J, with 14 bases between. The CDR3 sequence is 13 residues long. The germline V gene has CDR1 SQVTM and CDR2 ANQGSEA. Data came from immunoSEQ multiplex PCR; TCRdb stores just in-frame clones and leaves some out. The table records 65,000 to 90,000 clones, around 90% of them present only once. The chain joins TRBV29-1 to TRBJ1-1; the D gene is possibly TRBD1 (5 bases). The sample here was CD4+ or CD8+ T cells sorted from blood, taken in a trial of the OX40 agonist ivuxolimab. The TCR comes from an adult with an advanced solid tumor such as melanoma, head and neck, liver or kidney cancer. The CDR3 DNA reads TGCAGCGTGCAAACAGGTGGGGACACTGAAGCTTTCTTT. The encoded protein is CSVQTGGDTEAFF. Based on the CDR3 plus reference TRBV29-1 and TRBJ1-1, the full variable domain is SAVISQKPSRDICQRGTSLTIQCQVDSQVTMMFWYRQQPGQSLTLIATANQGSEATYESGFVIDKFPISRPNLTFSTLTVSNMSPEDSSIYLCSVQTGGDTEAFFGQGTRLTVV.